The 21 T cell receptor beta chains below come from one sample, sequenced in a study of regulatory T cells in long-lasting Graves disease. The time point here: newly diagnosed GD, antithyroid drugs for less than 3 months. The authors made the TCR library using RNA they extracted from PBMCs. Arm-PCR with iRepertoire HTBI primers amplified the CDR3 regions for these TCR beta libraries. Via MiXCR, TCRdb re-called the multiplex PCR reads, giving one row per CDR3 protein. This table holds 200,000 to 250,000 distinct CDR3 sequences, 20% found once. The sample was peripheral blood mononuclear cells (PBMCs), taken at new diagnosis, from a patient treated with antithyroid drugs. The receptor source for this set is a female donor with Graves disease.

On this clonotype itself: Germline and junction disagree at one end, which may indicate a read error. This chain uses TRBV12-3 or TRBV12-4 with TRBJ2-5, with D tentatively TRBD2 (6 bases). The CDR3 spans 17 residues. The CDR3 region is CASSLGLPASDQETQYF. The CDR3 nucleotides read TGTGCCAGCAGCTTAGGACTACCCGCCTCTGATCAAGAGACCCAGTACTTC.

The chain couples TRBV7-8 to TRBJ1-4; D unresolved. V lost 0 bases to trimming and J lost 0 bases, with 11 bases between them. This CDR3 contains 17 residues. Germline V gene data show CDR1 as SGHVS and CDR2 as FQNEAQ. The CDR3, as DNA: TGTGCCAGCAGCTTAGCCCTTCCGCGGGCAACTAATGAAAAACTGTTTTTT. Its translation: CASSLALPRATNEKLFF.

This clonotype was seen repeatedly, ten times or more. The CDR3 is CSARVVGQGRTEAFF. DNA for the CDR3: TGCAGTGCTAGAGTAGTCGGACAGGGGAGGACTGAAGCTTTCTTT. The chain combines TRBV20-1 with TRBJ1-1; 9 bases map to TRBD1. Germline V gene sequence: CDR1 DFQATT, CDR2 SNEGSKA (reference sequence). V was clipped by 1 base and J by 5 bases; unmatched bases: 8. The CDR3 spans 15 residues.

In its sample, this clonotype was seen a few times. The chain has TRBV15 and TRBJ1-5; D remains unclear. The germline gives CDR1 LNHNV, CDR2 YYDKDF (reference sequence). This CDR3 is built from 14 residues. V was pared by 0 bases and J by 4 bases, with 7 bases between. DNA of the CDR3: TGTGCCACCAGCAGAGAGGGAAGAAATCAGCCCCAGCATTTT. Translating gives CATSREGRNQPQHF. Combining the CDR3 with reference TRBV15 and TRBJ1-5 gives the whole variable domain DAMVIQNPRYQVTQFGKPVTLSCSQTLNHNVMYWYQQKSSQAPKLLFHYYDKDFNNEADTPDNFQSRRPNTSFCFLDIRSPGLGDTAMYLCATSREGRNQPQHFGDGTRLSIL.

This clonotype was recorded many times. The chain combines TRBV15 with TRBJ1-5, with 7 bases that match TRBD1. The junction had 5 bases not matched to a gene; V was cut back by 1 base and J by 5 bases. This CDR3 has 15 residues. Looked up from germline, CDR1 is LNHNV and CDR2 is YYDKDF (reference sequence). This chain's CDR3 is CATSRGDSDYQPQHF. The CDR3 coding sequence is TGTGCCACCAGCAGAGGGGACAGCGATTATCAGCCCCAGCATTTT.

This clonotype was recorded at least ten times. The chain links TRBV20-1 to TRBJ1-5; 7 bases fit TRBD1. Germline V gene sequence: CDR1 DFQATT, CDR2 SNEGSKA (reference sequence). The J segment lost 5 bases and the V segment lost 4 bases, leaving 8 bases of the junction unmatched. The CDR3 consists of 14 residues. The CDR3 nucleotides are TGCAGTGCTAACAACAGGGGAACGGATCAGCCCCAGCATTTT. Its protein is CSANNRGTDQPQHF.

This clonotype was counted many times. The V call is TRBV11-1, the J call TRBJ2-7, with D perhaps assigned TRBD1 or TRBD2 (6 bases each). The CDR3 loop spans 15 amino acids. Germline CDR1 and CDR2: SGHAT and FQDESV (reference sequence). Trimming took 1 base from V and 2 from J, leaving 12 bases between them. CDR3: CASSLDPGGPYEQYF. CDR3 sequence (DNA): TGTGCCAGCAGCTTAGATCCTGGGGGGCCCTACGAGCAGTACTTC.

This clonotype was recorded many times. The chain employs TRBV20-1 and TRBJ2-7; TRBD2 matches at 11 bases. The V segment lost 0 bases and the J segment 4 bases; nucleotides outside the gene matches: 2. CDR3 length: 14 amino acids. Germline V lookup: CDR1 DFQATT, CDR2 SNEGSKA (reference sequence). The CDR3: CSARDSGREYEQYF. DNA of the CDR3: TGCAGTGCTAGAGATAGCGGGAGGGAATACGAGCAGTACTTC.

The chain joins TRBV6-1 to TRBJ2-7, with 7 bases aligning to TRBD1. V trimming: 5 bases; J trimming: 4 bases; junction bases outside the gene matches: 11. The germline gives CDR1 MNHNS, CDR2 SASEGT. The length of the CDR3 is 15 residues. CDR3 nucleotides: TGTGCCAGCAGTCCGACAGGGTCGCGGTTGTACGAGCAGTACTTC. Amino acids: CASSPTGSRLYEQYF.

This chain uses TRBV12-3 or TRBV12-4 with TRBJ2-5; 7 bases agree with TRBD2. Germline trimming cut 3 bases from V and 13 bases from J; bases unmatched to any gene: 5. CDR3 length: 11 residues. The CDR3 protein is CASSFPAGAYF. DNA of the CDR3: TGTGCCAGCAGTTTCCCTGCGGGAGCGTACTTC.

This clonotype occurred a few times. J is TRBJ1-2 and V is TRBV6-2 or TRBV6-3, with D uncertain. Germline V gene data show CDR1 as MNHEY and CDR2 as SVGEGT. The CDR3 loop spans 12 amino acids. V was shortened by 4 bases and J by 4 bases, with 7 bases between the two germline ends. The chain's CDR3 is CASSWNSYGYTF. The CDR3 nucleotides read TGTGCCAGCAGTTGGAACAGCTATGGCTACACCTTC.

This clonotype showed up many times. V and J are TRBV20-1 and TRBJ2-7; D not certain. The germline V gene encodes CDR1 DFQATT and CDR2 SNEGSKA (reference sequence). This CDR3 comprises 11 residues. The V end lost 5 bases, the J end lost 9 bases, and 14 bases lay between the germline ends. The chain's CDR3 is CSAFTGDGQYF. In nucleotides, the CDR3 is TGCAGTGCTTTCACTGGGGATGGGCAGTACTTC.

This clonotype was seen repeatedly, ten times or more. The CDR3 sequence: CSATRTSGGPTDTQYF. The DNA for the CDR3 is TGCAGTGCTACCAGGACTAGCGGGGGACCCACAGATACGCAGTATTTT. This chain joins TRBV20-1 and TRBJ2-3, with 13 bases fitting TRBD2. V was pared by 4 bases and J by 2 bases, with 6 bases of the junction left unmatched. Germline CDR1 is DFQATT and CDR2 is SNEGSKA (reference sequence). The CDR3 contains 16 residues.

This clonotype was observed many times. J is TRBJ1-3 and V is TRBV7-2; D is undetermined. Per the germline V gene, CDR1 is SGHTA and CDR2 is FQGNSA. The CDR3 runs 16 residues. V shed 1 base and J shed 0 bases, with 10 bases lying between them. The CDR3: CASSLGPGSSGNTIYF. The CDR3 bases are TGTGCCAGCAGCTTAGGACCTGGAAGCTCTGGAAACACCATATATTTT. Using reference TRBV7-2 and TRBJ1-3 for the parts outside the CDR3, the full variable domain is GAGVSQSPSNKVTEKGKDVELRCDPISGHTALYWYRQSLGQGLEFLIYFQGNSAPDKSGLPSDRFSAERTGGSVSTLTIQRTQQEDSAVYLCASSLGPGSSGNTIYFGEGSWLTVV.

In this sample, this clonotype turned up many times. CDR3 sequence reads: CATSVGLATGSSTDTQYF. In DNA, the CDR3 is TGTGCCACCAGTGTAGGTCTAGCGACGGGATCTAGCACAGATACGCAGTATTTT. The rearrangement joins TRBV24-1 to TRBJ2-3; possible D gene TRBD2, 6 bases. Germline loops: CDR1 KGHDR, CDR2 SFDVKD. V lost 5 bases, J lost 0 bases, and 20 bases lay in between. The CDR3 totals 18 residues.

The count of this clonotype is one. A much larger clone is a single base away; this may be a read error. The rearrangement links TRBV11-2 to TRBJ1-6; D is unresolved. CDR3 length: 15 residues. Germline CDR1 SGHAT, CDR2 FQNNGV. For the CDR3, the DNA is TGTGCCAGCAGCTTAGGCGAGTCCTCAAATTCACCCCTCCGCTTT. This sequence encodes CASSLGESSNSPLRF.

On this clonotype: This may be a read error: a much more frequent sequence differs by one nucleotide. V is TRBV5-1 and J is TRBJ1-1; D might be TRBD1 (6 bases). The CDR3 contains 14 residues. Germline lookup yields CDR1 SGHRS and CDR2 YFSETQ. Trimming removed 4 bases from V and 7 bases from J, with 17 bases in between. Here the CDR3 reads CASSGGGSSLEAFF. The CDR3 DNA reads as TGCGCCAGCAGCGGGGGGGGCAGCTCCCTTGAAGCTTTCTTT. The whole variable domain, remainder taken from reference TRBV5-1 and TRBJ1-1, is KAGVTQTPRYLIKTRGQQVTLSCSPISGHRSVSWYQQTPGQGLQFLFEYFSETQRNKGNFPGRFSGRQFSNSRSEMNVSTLELGDSALYLCASSGGGSSLEAFFGQGTRLTVV.

The chain links TRBV20-1 to TRBJ1-5; D unclear. Trimming took 2 bases from V and 8 from J, leaving 13 bases between them. CDR3 size: 13 residues. The germline gives CDR1 DFQATT, CDR2 SNEGSKA (reference sequence). CDR3 sequence reads: CSARKQEDEPQHF. The CDR3 nucleotides are TGCAGTGCTAGAAAGCAGGAGGATGAGCCCCAGCATTTT.

A note on this clonotype: A much larger clone differs by one base, so this may be a read error. The chain carries TRBV9 and TRBJ2-5, with 10 nucleotides matching TRBD2. From germline, CDR1 is SGDLS and CDR2 YYNGEE. The CDR3 runs 13 residues. Trimming cost V 7 bases and J 5 bases; bases outside gene matches: 5. The CDR3 here is CASGSGLAETQYF. The DNA for the CDR3 is TGTGCCAGCGGCTCGGGACTAGCGGAGACCCAGTACTTC. The full variable domain, with the rest looked up from reference TRBV9 and TRBJ2-5, is DSGVTQTPKHLITATGQRVTLRCSPRSGDLSVYWYQQSLDQGLQFLIQYYNGEERAKGNILERFSAQQFPDLHSELNLSSLELGDSALYFCASGSGLAETQYFGPGTRLLVL.

Many counts were recorded for this clonotype. V usage is TRBV5-5 and J usage is TRBJ2-3; 10 bases line up with TRBD2. The CDR3 totals 15 residues. The V gene's germline CDR1 is SGHKS and CDR2 YYEKEE (reference sequence). Trimming at V came to 0 bases and at J to 7 bases, leaving 5 bases not matched to a gene. Here the CDR3 DNA reads TGTGCCAGCAGCTTGGCCCCTAGCGGGGGTTATACGCAGTATTTT. As protein: CASSLAPSGGYTQYF.

This clonotype was seen many times. V usage is TRBV20-1 and J usage is TRBJ2-3, with D possibly TRBD2 on 5 matching bases. The CDR3 sequence is 13 residues long. Germline loops: CDR1 DFQATT, CDR2 SNEGSKA (reference sequence). The DNA of the CDR3 is TGCGGATCCTTTTGGGGAGGCACAGATACGCAGTATTTT. This translates into CGSFWGGTDTQYF.